This T cell receptor beta chain is from a study of blood T cell repertoires in COVID-19. TCRdb keeps only in-frame clones here, not all; method: immunoSEQ multiplex PCR. Of 300,000 or so clones listed, around 90% were seen once; the top ten hold roughly 2.9%. Germline V gene lookup returns CDR1 SGHKS and CDR2 YYEKEE (reference sequence). The V and J ends lost 5 bases and 2 bases respectively, with 13 bases between them. This CDR3 comprises 14 residues. This clonotype was obtained from a woman aged 30 to 39 with COVID-19, enrolled during active disease. The chain uses TRBV5-5 and TRBJ1-2; no reliable D call. The sequenced material came from peripheral blood. For the CDR3, the DNA is TGTGCCAGCAGGCCCTTCGACGGGAACTATGGCTACACCTTC. Its protein product is CASRPFDGNYGYTF.